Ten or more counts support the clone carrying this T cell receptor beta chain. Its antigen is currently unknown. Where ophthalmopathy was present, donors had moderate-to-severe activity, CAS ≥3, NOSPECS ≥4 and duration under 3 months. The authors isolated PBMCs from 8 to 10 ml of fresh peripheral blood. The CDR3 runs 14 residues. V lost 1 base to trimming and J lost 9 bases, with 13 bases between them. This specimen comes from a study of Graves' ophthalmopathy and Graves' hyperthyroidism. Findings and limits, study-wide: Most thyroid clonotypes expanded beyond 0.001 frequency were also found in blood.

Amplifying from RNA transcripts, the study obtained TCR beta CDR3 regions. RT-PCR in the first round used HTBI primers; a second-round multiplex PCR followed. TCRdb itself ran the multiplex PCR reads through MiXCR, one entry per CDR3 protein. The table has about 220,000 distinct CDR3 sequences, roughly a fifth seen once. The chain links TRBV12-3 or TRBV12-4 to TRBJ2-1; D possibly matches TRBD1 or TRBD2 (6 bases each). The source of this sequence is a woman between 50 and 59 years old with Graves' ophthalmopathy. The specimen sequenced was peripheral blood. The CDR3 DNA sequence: TGTGCCAGCAGTTTAGGGACAGCGGGTGGTGAGCAGTTCTTC. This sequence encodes CASSLGTAGGEQFF.